This TCR beta chain was recorded in a study of T cell responses to AZD1222 COVID-19 vaccine. Findings of the study overall: Baseline seropositivity occurred in only six or seven AZD1222 recipients.

CDR1 SNHLY and CDR2 FYNNEI come from the germline V gene. The CDR3 covers 15 residues. The V gene end was trimmed by 6 bases and the J gene end by 1 base; junction bases not matched to a gene: 8. This table comes from immunoSEQ multiplex PCR, and its TCRdb copy is limited to in-frame clones, with some not included. Of roughly 160,000 clones in the sample, roughly nine tenths were seen once. In this sample, this clone turned up a few times. Its antigen is as yet unknown. This clonotype was sampled from an adult in good health. V gene TRBV2 combines with J gene TRBJ2-7, with 8 bases fitting TRBD2. The sequencing here drew on peripheral blood, taken on day 0 of AZD1222 vaccination. CDR3 bases: TGTGCCAGCAGCGTACCGGGACTAGGATCCTACGAGCAGTACTTC. Its translation is CASSVPGLGSYEQYF.